The following is a T cell receptor beta chain sequence with its context. Its cognate antigen is unknown. The data derive from a study of cytomegalovirus exposure and HLA in healthy donors. Amplification used 60 Vbeta primers and 13 Jbeta primers. Assay: immunoSEQ multiplex PCR; the TCRdb copy retains only in-frame clones and omits some. In total, the table holds approximately 110,000 clones. This CDR3 spans 13 amino acids. Germline values: CDR1 KGHSH, CDR2 LQKENI. V lost 2 bases, J lost 6 bases, and 10 bases lay in between. General study points: Most TCR sequences were seen very rarely across donors, but some public TCRs occurred in many. Being productive about 87% or about 30% of the time was typical of most TCR beta V segments in an earlier analysis.

This clonotype originated in a man aged 35 to 55 in good health and CMV-seropositive. The sample was PBMCs. The chain has TRBV18 and TRBJ1-2, with D tentatively TRBD1 (5 bases). The CDR3: CASSPSRGDGYTF. As DNA, the CDR3 is TGTGCCAGCTCACCAAGCCGGGGGGATGGCTACACCTTC.